This T cell receptor beta chain was recovered during a study of shared clonotypes between healthy human individuals. The assay was immunoSEQ multiplex PCR, and TCRdb's table has in-frame clones only and misses some. Of roughly 1,000,000 clones in the sample, about four fifths are singletons; the top ten hold more than 0.55%. This CDR3 is built from 14 residues. The V gene end was trimmed by 1 base and the J gene end by 5 bases; junction bases not matched to a gene: 5. Germline V gene lookup returns CDR1 LGHNA and CDR2 YNFKEQ. The specimen sequenced was memory CD4+ T cells from PBMCs. Subset described: CD45RA-negative fraction. The receptor was isolated from a young man in good health. Some clones in this sample may be carry-over from other donors' samples. The chain links TRBV4-2 to TRBJ2-7; TRBD2 matches at 7 bases. Written as DNA, the CDR3 is TGTGCCAGCAGCCAAGTATCGCGGGAGCACGAGCAGTACTTC. Protein: CASSQVSREHEQYF.